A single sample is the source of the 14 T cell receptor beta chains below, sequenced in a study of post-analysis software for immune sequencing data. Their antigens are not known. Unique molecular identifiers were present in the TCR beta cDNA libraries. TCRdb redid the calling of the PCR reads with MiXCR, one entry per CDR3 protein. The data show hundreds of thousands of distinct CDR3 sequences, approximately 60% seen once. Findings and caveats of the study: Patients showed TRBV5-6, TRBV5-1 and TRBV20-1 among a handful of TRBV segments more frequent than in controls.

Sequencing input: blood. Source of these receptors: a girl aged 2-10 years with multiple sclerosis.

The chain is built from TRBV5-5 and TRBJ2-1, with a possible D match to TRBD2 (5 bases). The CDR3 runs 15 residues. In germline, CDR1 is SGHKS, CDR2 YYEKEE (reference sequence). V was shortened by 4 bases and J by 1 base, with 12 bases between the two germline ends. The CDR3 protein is CASSPEGASYNEQFF. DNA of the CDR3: TGTGCCAGCAGCCCCGAGGGCGCGTCCTACAATGAGCAGTTCTTC.

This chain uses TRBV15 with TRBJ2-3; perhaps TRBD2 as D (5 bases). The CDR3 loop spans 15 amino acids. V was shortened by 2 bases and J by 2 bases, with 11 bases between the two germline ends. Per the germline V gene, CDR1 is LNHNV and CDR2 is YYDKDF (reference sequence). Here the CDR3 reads CATSRPRGVTDTQYF. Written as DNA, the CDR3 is TGTGCCACCAGCAGACCACGGGGAGTCACAGATACGCAGTATTTT.

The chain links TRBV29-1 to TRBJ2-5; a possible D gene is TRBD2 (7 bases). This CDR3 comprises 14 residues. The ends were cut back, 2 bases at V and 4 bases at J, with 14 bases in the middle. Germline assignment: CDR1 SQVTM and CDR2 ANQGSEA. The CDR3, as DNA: TGCAGCGTTGAAAGGGCGGGGGCTGGAGAGACCCAGTACTTC. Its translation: CSVERAGAGETQYF.

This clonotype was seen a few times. CDR3 protein: CSVEGGGLAGFEQFF. The CDR3 region has the DNA TGCAGCGTTGAAGGGGGGGGACTAGCGGGTTTTGAGCAGTTCTTC. V is TRBV29-1 and J is TRBJ2-1; 12 bases line up with TRBD2. Looked up from germline, CDR1 is SQVTM and CDR2 is ANQGSEA. Germline trimming cut 1 base from V and 9 bases from J; bases unmatched to any gene: 7. The CDR3 totals 15 residues.

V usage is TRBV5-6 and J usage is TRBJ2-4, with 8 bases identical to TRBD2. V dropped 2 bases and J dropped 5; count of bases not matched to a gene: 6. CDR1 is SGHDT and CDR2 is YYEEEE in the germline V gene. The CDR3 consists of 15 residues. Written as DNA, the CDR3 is TGTGCCAGCAGCTTAAGCGGGAGCGCCCAAAACATTCAGTACTTC. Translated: CASSLSGSAQNIQYF.

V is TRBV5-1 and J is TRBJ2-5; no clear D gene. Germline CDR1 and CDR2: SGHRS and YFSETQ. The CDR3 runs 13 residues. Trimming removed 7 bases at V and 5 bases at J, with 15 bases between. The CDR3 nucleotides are TGCGCCAGCTCAATAACCGTCTTTGAGACCCAGTACTTC. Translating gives CASSITVFETQYF.

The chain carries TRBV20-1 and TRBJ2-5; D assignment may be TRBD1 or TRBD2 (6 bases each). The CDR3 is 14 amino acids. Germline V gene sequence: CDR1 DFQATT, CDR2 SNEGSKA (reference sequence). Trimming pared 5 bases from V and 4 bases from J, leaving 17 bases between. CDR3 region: CSAQVGGGTETQYF. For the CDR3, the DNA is TGCAGTGCTCAGGTCGGGGGCGGTACAGAGACCCAGTACTTC.

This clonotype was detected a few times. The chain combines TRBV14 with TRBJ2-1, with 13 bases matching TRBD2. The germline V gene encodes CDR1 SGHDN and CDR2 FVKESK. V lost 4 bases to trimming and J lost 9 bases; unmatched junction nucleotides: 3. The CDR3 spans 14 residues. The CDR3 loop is CASSRTSGGIEQFF. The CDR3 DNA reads TGTGCCAGCAGCCGGACTAGCGGGGGAATTGAGCAGTTCTTC.

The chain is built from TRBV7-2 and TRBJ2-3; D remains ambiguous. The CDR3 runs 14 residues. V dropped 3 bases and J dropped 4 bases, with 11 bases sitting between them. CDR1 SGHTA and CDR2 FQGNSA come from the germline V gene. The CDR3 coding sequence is TGTGCCAGCAGCTTCACGGTGAGCCCAGATACGCAGTATTTT. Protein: CASSFTVSPDTQYF. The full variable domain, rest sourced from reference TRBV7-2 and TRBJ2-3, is GAGVSQSPSNKVTEKGKDVELRCDPISGHTALYWYRQSLGQGLEFLIYFQGNSAPDKSGLPSDRFSAERTGGSVSTLTIQRTQQEDSAVYLCASSFTVSPDTQYFGPGTRLTVL.

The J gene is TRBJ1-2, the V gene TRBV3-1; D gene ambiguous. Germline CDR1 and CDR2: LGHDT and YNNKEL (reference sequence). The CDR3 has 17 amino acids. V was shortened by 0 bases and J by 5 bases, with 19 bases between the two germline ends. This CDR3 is CASSQEPGWALLYGYTF. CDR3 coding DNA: TGTGCCAGCAGCCAAGAGCCTGGGTGGGCCCTCCTATATGGCTACACCTTC. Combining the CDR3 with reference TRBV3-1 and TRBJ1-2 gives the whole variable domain DTAVSQTPKYLVTQMGNDKSIKCEQNLGHDTMYWYKQDSKKFLKIMFSYNNKELIINETVPNRFSPKSPDKAHLNLHINSLELGDSAVYFCASSQEPGWALLYGYTFGSGTRLTVV.

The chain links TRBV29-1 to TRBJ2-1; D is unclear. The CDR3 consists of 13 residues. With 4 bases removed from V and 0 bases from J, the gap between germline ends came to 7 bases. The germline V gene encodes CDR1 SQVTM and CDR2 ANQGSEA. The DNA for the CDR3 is TGCAGCGTTGTCCGGAGCTCCTACAATGAGCAGTTCTTC. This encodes CSVVRSSYNEQFF.

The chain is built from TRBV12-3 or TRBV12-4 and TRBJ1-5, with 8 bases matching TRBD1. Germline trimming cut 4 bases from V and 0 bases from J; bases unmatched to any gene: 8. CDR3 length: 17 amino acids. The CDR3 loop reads CASSSGTGLHSNQPQHF. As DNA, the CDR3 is TGTGCCAGCAGTTCCGGGACAGGACTTCATAGCAATCAGCCCCAGCATTTT.

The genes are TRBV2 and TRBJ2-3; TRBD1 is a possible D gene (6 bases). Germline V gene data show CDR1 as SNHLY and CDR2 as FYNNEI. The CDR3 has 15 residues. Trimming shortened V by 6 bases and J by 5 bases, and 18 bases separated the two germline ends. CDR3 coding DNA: TGTGCCAGCAGCGACCGGACAGCCACAGAAGATACGCAGTATTTT. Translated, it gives CASSDRTATEDTQYF.

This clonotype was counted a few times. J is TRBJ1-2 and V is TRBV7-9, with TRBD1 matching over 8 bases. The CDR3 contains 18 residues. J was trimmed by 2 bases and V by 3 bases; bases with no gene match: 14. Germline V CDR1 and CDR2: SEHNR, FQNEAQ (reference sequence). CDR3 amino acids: CASSFSIIRDRPNYGYTF. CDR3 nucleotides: TGTGCCAGCAGCTTTTCGATCATCCGGGACAGGCCCAACTATGGCTACACCTTC.